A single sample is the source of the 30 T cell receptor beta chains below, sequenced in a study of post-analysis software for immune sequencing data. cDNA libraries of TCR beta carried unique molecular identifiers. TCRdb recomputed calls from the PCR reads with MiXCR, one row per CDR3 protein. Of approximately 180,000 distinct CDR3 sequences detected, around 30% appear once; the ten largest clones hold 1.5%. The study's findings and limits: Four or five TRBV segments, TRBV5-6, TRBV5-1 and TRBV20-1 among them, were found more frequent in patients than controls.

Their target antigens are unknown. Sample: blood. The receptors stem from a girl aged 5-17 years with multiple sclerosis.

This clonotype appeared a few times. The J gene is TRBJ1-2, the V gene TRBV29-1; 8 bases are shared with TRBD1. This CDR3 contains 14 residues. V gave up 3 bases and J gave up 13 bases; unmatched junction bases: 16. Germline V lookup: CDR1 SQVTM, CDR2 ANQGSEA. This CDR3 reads CSVETGTGISGRTF. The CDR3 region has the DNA TGCAGCGTTGAGACCGGGACAGGTATTTCTGGACGCACCTTC.

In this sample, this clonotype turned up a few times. CDR3 region: CASSLTAPVGYGYTF. In nucleotides, the CDR3 is TGTGCCAGCAGTTTAACGGCCCCTGTGGGCTATGGCTACACCTTC. The chain uses TRBV28 and TRBJ1-2; D unclear. The V end was cut by 2 bases, the J end by 4 bases, with 14 bases between. The germline V gene has CDR1 MDHEN and CDR2 SYDVKM. The CDR3 has 15 residues.

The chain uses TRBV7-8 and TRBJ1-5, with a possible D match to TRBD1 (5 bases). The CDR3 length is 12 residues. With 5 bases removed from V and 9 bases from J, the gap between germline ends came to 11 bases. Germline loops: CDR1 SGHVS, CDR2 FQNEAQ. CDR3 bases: TGTGCCAGCAGCGAGGGGACGTGGCCCCAGCATTTT. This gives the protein CASSEGTWPQHF.

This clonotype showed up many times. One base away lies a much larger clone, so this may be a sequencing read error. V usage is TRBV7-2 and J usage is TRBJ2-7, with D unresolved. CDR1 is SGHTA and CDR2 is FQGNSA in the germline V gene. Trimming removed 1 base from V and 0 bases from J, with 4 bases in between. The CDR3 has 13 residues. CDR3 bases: TGTGCCAGCAGCTTAGACTACTCCTACGAGCAGTACTTC. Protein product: CASSLDYSYEQYF.

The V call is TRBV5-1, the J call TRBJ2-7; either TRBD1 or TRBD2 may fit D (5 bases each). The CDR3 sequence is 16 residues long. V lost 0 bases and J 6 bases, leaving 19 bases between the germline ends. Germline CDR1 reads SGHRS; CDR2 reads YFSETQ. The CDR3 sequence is CASSLDAGASLPEQYF. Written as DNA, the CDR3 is TGCGCCAGCAGCTTGGATGCCGGGGCCTCTCTGCCCGAGCAGTACTTC.

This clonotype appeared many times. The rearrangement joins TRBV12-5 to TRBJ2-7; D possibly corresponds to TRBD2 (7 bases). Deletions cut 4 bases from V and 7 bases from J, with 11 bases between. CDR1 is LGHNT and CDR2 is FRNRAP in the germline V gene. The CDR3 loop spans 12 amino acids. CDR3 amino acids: CASGWGGEEQYF. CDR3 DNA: TGTGCTAGTGGTTGGGGGGGCGAAGAGCAGTACTTC.

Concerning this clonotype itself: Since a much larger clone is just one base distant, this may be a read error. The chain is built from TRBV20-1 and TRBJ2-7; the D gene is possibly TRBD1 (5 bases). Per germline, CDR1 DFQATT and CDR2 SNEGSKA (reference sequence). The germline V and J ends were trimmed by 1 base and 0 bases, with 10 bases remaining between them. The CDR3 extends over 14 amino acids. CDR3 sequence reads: CSARGGLSSYEQYF. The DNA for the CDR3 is TGCAGTGCTAGAGGGGGCCTGAGCTCCTACGAGCAGTACTTC.

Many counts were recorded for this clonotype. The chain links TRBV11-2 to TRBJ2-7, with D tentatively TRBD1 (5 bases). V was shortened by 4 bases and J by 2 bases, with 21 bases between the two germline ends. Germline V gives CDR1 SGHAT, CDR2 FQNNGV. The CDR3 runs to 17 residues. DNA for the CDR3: TGTGCCAGCAGCTCGCAGGCACGGACACAAAAAACCTACGAGCAGTACTTC. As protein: CASSSQARTQKTYEQYF.

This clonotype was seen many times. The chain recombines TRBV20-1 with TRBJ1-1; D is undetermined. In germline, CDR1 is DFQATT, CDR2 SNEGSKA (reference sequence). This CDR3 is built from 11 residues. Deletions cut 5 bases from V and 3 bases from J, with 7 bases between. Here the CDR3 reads CSARSHTEAFF. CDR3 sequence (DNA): TGCAGTGCTCGAAGCCACACTGAAGCTTTCTTT.

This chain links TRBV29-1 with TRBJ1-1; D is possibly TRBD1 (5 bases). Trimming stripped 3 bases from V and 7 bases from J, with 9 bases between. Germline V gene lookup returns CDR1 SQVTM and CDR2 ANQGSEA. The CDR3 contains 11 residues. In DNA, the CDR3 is TGCAGCGTTGAGGGGGGAAGTGAAGCTTTCTTT. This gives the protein CSVEGGSEAFF. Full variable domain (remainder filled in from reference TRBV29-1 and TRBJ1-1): SAVISQKPSRDICQRGTSLTIQCQVDSQVTMMFWYRQQPGQSLTLIATANQGSEATYESGFVIDKFPISRPNLTFSTLTVSNMSPEDSSIYLCSVEGGSEAFFGQGTRLTVV.

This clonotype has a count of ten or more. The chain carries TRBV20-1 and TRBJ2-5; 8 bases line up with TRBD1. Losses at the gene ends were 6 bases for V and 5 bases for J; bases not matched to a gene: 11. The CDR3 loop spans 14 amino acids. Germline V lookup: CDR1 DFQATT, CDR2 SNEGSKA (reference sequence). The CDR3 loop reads CSAGWTGLVETQYF. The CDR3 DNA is TGCAGTGCGGGATGGACAGGGTTGGTGGAGACCCAGTACTTC.

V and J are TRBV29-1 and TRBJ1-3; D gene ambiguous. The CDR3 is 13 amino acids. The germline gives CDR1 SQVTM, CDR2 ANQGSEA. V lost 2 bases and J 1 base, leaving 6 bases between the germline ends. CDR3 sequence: CSVEFSSGNTIYF. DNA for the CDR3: TGCAGCGTTGAATTCAGTTCTGGAAACACCATATATTTT.

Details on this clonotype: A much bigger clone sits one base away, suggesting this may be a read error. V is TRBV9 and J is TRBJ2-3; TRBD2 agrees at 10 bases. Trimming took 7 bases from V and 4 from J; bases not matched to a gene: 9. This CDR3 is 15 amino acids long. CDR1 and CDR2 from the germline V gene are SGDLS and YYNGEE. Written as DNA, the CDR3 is TGTGCCAGCGGTCCTGGACTAGCGGAGGCAGATACGCAGTATTTT. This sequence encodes CASGPGLAEADTQYF.

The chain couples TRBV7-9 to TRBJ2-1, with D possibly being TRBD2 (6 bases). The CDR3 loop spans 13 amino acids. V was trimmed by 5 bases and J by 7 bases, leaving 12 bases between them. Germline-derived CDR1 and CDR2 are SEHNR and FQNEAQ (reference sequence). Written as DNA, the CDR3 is TGTGCCAGCAGCCTAGGGACTGATAATGAGCAGTTCTTC. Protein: CASSLGTDNEQFF. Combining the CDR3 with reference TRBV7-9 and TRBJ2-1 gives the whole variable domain DTGVSQNPRHKITKRGQNVTFRCDPISEHNRLYWYRQTLGQGPEFLTYFQNEAQLEKSRLLSDRFSAERPKGSFSTLEIQRTEQGDSAMYLCASSLGTDNEQFFGPGTRLTVL.

DNA of the CDR3: TGTGCCACCAGCAGAGTCGGGACAGTCTCCTACGAGCAGTACTTC. Amino acid sequence: CATSRVGTVSYEQYF. The rearrangement joins TRBV15 to TRBJ2-7; 7 bases line up with TRBD1. CDR1 and CDR2 from the germline V gene are LNHNV and YYDKDF (reference sequence). The CDR3 covers 15 residues. Losses at the gene ends were 1 base for V and 0 bases for J; bases not matched to a gene: 3.

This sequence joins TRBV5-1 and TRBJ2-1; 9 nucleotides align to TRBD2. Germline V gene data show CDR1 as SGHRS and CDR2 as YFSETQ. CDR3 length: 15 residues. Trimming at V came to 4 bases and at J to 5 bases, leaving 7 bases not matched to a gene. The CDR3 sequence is CASSPGTSPNNEQFF. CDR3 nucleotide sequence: TGCGCCAGCAGCCCTGGGACTAGCCCAAACAATGAGCAGTTCTTC.

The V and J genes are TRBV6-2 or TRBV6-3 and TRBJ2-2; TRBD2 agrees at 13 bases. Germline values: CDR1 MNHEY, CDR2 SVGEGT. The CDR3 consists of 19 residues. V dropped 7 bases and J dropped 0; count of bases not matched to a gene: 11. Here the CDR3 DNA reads TGTGCCAGCATCCCTGCTCGGACTAGCGGGGGTTCGAACACCGGGGAGCTGTTTTTT. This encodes CASIPARTSGGSNTGELFF.

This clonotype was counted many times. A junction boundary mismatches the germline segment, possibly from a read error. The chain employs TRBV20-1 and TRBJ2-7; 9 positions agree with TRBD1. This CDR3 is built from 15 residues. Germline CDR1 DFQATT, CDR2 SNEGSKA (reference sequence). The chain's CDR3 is CSAPDPGQGSNEQYF. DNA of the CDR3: TGCAGTGCACCCGATCCGGGACAGGGCTCCAACGAGCAGTACTTC.

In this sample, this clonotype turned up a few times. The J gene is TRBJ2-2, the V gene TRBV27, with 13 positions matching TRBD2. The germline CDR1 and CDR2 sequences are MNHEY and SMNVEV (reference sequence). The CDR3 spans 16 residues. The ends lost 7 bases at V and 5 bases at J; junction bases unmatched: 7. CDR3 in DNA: TGTGCCAGCACCGTCGGGACTAGCGGGATAACCGGGGAGCTGTTTTTT. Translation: CASTVGTSGITGELFF.

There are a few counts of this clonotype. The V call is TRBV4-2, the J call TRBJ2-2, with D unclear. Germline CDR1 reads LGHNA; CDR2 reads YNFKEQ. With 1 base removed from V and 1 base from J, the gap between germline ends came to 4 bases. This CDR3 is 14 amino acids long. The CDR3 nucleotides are TGTGCCAGCAGCCAAGCCTTGAACACCGGGGAGCTGTTTTTT. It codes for CASSQALNTGELFF.

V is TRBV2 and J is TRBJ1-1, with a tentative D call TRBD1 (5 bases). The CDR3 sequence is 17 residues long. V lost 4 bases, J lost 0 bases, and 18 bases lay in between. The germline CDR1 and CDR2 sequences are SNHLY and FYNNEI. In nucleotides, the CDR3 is TGTGCCAGCAGTGTTTTTGCGACAGAGATACTGAACACTGAAGCTTTCTTT. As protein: CASSVFATEILNTEAFF.

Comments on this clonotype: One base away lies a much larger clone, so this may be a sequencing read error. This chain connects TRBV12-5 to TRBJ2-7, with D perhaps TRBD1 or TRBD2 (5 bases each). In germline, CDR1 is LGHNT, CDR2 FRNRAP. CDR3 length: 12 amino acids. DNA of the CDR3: TGTGCTAGGGGTTTGAGGGGATACGAGCAGTACTTC. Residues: CARGLRGYEQYF.

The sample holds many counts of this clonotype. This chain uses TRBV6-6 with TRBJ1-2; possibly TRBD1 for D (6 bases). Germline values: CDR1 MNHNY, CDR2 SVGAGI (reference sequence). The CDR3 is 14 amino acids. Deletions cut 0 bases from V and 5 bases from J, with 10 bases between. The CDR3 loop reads CASSYSDSAYGYTF. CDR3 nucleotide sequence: TGTGCCAGCAGTTACTCGGACAGCGCGTATGGCTACACCTTC.

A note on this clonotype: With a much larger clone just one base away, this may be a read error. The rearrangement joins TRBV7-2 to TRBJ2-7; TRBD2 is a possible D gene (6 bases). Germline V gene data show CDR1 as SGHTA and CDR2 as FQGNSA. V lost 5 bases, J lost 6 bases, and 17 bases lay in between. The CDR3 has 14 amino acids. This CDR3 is CTSSVSRTIAEQYF. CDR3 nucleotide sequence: TGTACCAGCAGCGTTTCTCGGACTATCGCCGAGCAGTACTTC.

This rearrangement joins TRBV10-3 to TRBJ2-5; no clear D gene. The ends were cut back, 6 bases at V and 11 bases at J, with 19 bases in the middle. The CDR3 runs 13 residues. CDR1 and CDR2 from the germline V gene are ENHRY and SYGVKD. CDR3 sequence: CAISPEAGNEQYF. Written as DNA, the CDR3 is TGTGCCATCAGCCCCGAGGCAGGTAATGAGCAGTACTTC.

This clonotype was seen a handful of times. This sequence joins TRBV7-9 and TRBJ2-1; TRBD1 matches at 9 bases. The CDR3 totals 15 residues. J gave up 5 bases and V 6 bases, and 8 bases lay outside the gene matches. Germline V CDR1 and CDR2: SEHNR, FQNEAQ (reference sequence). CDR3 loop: CASRSRDREHNEQFF. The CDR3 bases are TGTGCCAGCAGGTCCCGGGACAGGGAGCACAATGAGCAGTTCTTC. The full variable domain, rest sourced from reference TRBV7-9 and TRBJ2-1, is DTGVSQNPRHKITKRGQNVTFRCDPISEHNRLYWYRQTLGQGPEFLTYFQNEAQLEKSRLLSDRFSAERPKGSFSTLEIQRTEQGDSAMYLCASRSRDREHNEQFFGPGTRLTVL.

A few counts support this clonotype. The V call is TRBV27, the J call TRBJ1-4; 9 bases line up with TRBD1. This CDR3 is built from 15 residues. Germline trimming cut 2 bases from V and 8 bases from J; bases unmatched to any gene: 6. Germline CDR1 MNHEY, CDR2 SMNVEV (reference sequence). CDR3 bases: TGTGCCAGCAGTTTAACCGGGACAGGGTGGGAAAAACTGTTTTTT. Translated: CASSLTGTGWEKLFF.

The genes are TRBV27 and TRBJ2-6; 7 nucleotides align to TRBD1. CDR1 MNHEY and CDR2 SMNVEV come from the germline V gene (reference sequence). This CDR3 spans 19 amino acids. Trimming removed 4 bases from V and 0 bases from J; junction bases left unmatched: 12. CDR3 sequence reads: CASSSLPGQTVSGANVLTF. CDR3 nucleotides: TGTGCCAGCAGTTCCCTTCCGGGACAGACCGTCTCTGGGGCCAACGTCCTGACTTTC.

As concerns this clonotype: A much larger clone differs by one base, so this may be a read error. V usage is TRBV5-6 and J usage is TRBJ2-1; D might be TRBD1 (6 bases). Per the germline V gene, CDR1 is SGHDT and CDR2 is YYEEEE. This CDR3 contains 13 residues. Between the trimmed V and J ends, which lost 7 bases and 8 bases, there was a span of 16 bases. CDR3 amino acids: CASGVTGIDEQFF. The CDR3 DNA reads TGTGCCAGCGGCGTTACAGGGATAGATGAGCAGTTCTTC. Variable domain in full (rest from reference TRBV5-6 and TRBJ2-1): DAGVTQSPTHLIKTRGQQVTLRCSPKSGHDTVSWYQQALGQGPQFIFQYYEEEERQRGNFPDRFSGHQFPNYSSELNVNALLLGDSALYLCASGVTGIDEQFFGPGTRLTVL.

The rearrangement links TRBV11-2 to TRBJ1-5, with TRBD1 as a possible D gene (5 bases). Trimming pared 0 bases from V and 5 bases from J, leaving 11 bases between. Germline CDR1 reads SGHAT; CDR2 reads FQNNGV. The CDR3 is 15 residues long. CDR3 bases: TGTGCCAGCAGCTTAGATGGGGCAAGGGATCAGCCCCAGCATTTT. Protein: CASSLDGARDQPQHF.